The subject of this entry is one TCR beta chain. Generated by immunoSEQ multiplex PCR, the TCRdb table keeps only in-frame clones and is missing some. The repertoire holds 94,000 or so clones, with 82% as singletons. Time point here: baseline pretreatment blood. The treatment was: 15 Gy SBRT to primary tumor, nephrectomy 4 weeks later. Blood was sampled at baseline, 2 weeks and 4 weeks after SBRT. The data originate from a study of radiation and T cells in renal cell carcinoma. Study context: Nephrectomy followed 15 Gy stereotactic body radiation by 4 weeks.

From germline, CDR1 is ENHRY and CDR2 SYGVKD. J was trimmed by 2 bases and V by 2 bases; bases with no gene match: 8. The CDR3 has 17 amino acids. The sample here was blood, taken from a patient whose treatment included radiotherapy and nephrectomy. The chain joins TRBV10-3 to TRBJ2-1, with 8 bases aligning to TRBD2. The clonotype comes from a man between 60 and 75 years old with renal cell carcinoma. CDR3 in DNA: TGTGCCATCAGTGAGGGGGTGCGGGAGGTAACCTACAATGAGCAGTTCTTC. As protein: CAISEGVREVTYNEQFF.